The 30 T cell receptor beta chains given below trace back to one sample, sequenced in a study of OX40 agonist ivuxolimab in advanced cancers. Generated by immunoSEQ multiplex PCR, the TCRdb table keeps only in-frame clones and is missing some. The repertoire holds about 89,000 clones, 70% to 90% seen once, with approximately 6.5% in the top ten. The material was CD4+ or CD8+ T cells sorted from blood, obtained in a trial of the OX40 agonist ivuxolimab. The receptor source for this set is an adult with an advanced solid tumor such as melanoma, head and neck, liver or kidney cancer.

The chain recombines TRBV5-5 with TRBJ2-2; 8 bases line up with TRBD1. CDR3 length: 18 amino acids. Germline loops: CDR1 SGHKS, CDR2 YYEKEE (reference sequence). V shed 5 bases and J 4 bases; nucleotides not matched to a gene: 16. The CDR3 is CASSLIVTGASGTGELFF. In DNA, the CDR3 is TGTGCCAGCAGTCTGATTGTGACAGGGGCCTCGGGCACCGGGGAGCTGTTTTTT.

The rearrangement uses TRBV28 and TRBJ1-2; D is unclear. V was clipped by 4 bases and J by 7 bases, with 10 bases between them. The length of the CDR3 is 12 residues. Germline loops: CDR1 MDHEN, CDR2 SYDVKM. The CDR3 loop reads CASSYGYSGYTF. CDR3 bases: TGTGCCAGCAGTTATGGTTATTCTGGCTACACCTTC.

The chain couples TRBV2 to TRBJ2-7; TRBD1 is a possible D gene (5 bases). Trimming left V 5 bases short and J 3 bases short, with 8 bases between. Looked up from germline, CDR1 is SNHLY and CDR2 is FYNNEI. This CDR3 has 12 residues. Here the CDR3 reads CASSQQGYEQYF. The CDR3 DNA reads TGTGCCAGCAGTCAGCAGGGCTACGAGCAGTACTTC.

The rearrangement links TRBV2 to TRBJ2-5, with D uncertain. The CDR3 length is 13 residues. Looked up from germline, CDR1 is SNHLY and CDR2 is FYNNEI. V dropped 6 bases and J dropped 5 bases, with 13 bases sitting between them. CDR3: CASRKGPWETQYF. CDR3 nucleotide sequence: TGTGCCAGCAGAAAGGGTCCGTGGGAGACCCAGTACTTC.

The chain is built from TRBV14 and TRBJ1-5, with D maybe TRBD1 (6 bases). V lost 1 base and J lost 1, with 23 bases in between. This CDR3 is 20 amino acids long. The V gene's germline CDR1 is SGHDN and CDR2 FVKESK. In nucleotides, the CDR3 is TGTGCCAGCAGCCAAGTGTCCGGGGGCGCCGTTAAAAAAAGCAATCAGCCCCAGCATTTT. It specifies CASSQVSGGAVKKSNQPQHF.

The genes are TRBV18 and TRBJ1-2; 7 bases fit TRBD1. This CDR3 contains 15 residues. The ends lost 3 bases at V and 5 bases at J; junction bases unmatched: 9. CDR1 and CDR2 (germline): KGHSH, LQKENI. Here the CDR3 DNA reads TGTGCCAGCTCACCTTGGGACAGTTCTGGGTATGGCTACACCTTC. This encodes CASSPWDSSGYGYTF.

The chain employs TRBV14 and TRBJ1-3, with a tentative D call TRBD1 (5 bases). The CDR3 length is 14 residues. Trimming cost V 5 bases and J 0 bases, with 8 bases left between them. The germline V gene has CDR1 SGHDN and CDR2 FVKESK. CDR3 amino acids: CASSKTVSGNTIYF. CDR3 nucleotides: TGTGCCAGCAGCAAGACAGTCTCTGGAAACACCATATATTTT.

This chain links TRBV9 with TRBJ2-5, with D possibly matching TRBD2 (6 bases). The V end lost 0 bases, the J end lost 5 bases, and 14 bases lay between the germline ends. CDR3 size: 15 residues. Per the germline V gene, CDR1 is SGDLS and CDR2 is YYNGEE. This CDR3 reads CASSVGAGLGETQYF. The CDR3 DNA reads TGTGCCAGCAGCGTAGGGGCGGGGTTAGGGGAGACCCAGTACTTC.

This chain joins TRBV11-3 and TRBJ1-1; D is unresolved. CDR1 and CDR2 from the germline V gene are SGHNT and YENEEA. Deletions cut 6 bases from V and 5 bases from J, with 19 bases between. The CDR3 is made up of 15 amino acids. CDR3 protein: CASRQTDFYTTEAFF. Written as DNA, the CDR3 is TGTGCCAGCAGACAGACCGACTTCTATACGACTGAAGCTTTCTTT. Filled out from reference TRBV11-3 and TRBJ1-1, the complete variable domain reads EAGVVQSPRYKIIEKKQPVAFWCNPISGHNTLYWYLQNLGQGPELLIRYENEEAVDDSQLPKDRFSAERLKGVDSTLKIQPAELGDSAVYLCASRQTDFYTTEAFFGQGTRLTVV.

The chain has TRBV5-1 and TRBJ2-3; D is undetermined. The CDR3 is 14 residues long. V lost 3 bases to trimming and J lost 0 bases, with 8 bases between them. Germline lookup yields CDR1 SGHRS and CDR2 YFSETQ. Written as DNA, the CDR3 is TGCGCCAGCAGCTCACTGGCTAGCACAGATACGCAGTATTTT. The encoded protein is CASSSLASTDTQYF.

The chain is built from TRBV5-5 and TRBJ1-5, with D hard to call. V was shortened by 2 bases and J by 0 bases, with 9 bases between the two germline ends. Germline values: CDR1 SGHKS, CDR2 YYEKEE (reference sequence). CDR3 length equals 15 residues. CDR3 coding DNA: TGTGCCAGCAGCTTCGTGCACTATAGCAATCAGCCCCAGCATTTT. Its translation: CASSFVHYSNQPQHF.

The J gene is TRBJ2-7, the V gene TRBV7-3; TRBD1 aligns across 8 bases. V lost 4 bases to trimming and J lost 6 bases; unmatched junction nucleotides: 5. From germline, CDR1 is SGHTA and CDR2 FQGTGA. The CDR3 contains 13 residues. The CDR3 reads CASSSDRGVEQYF. The CDR3, as DNA: TGTGCCAGCAGCTCTGACAGGGGAGTCGAGCAGTACTTC.

The rearrangement joins TRBV5-1 to TRBJ2-2, with unresolved D. The length of the CDR3 is 14 residues. Trimming removed 1 base at V and 2 bases at J, with 6 bases between. Germline loops: CDR1 SGHRS, CDR2 YFSETQ. CDR3: CASSLTRNTGELFF. CDR3 bases: TGCGCCAGCAGCTTGACGCGTAACACCGGGGAGCTGTTTTTT. The full variable domain, completed using reference TRBV5-1 and TRBJ2-2, is KAGVTQTPRYLIKTRGQQVTLSCSPISGHRSVSWYQQTPGQGLQFLFEYFSETQRNKGNFPGRFSGRQFSNSRSEMNVSTLELGDSALYLCASSLTRNTGELFFGEGSRLTVL.

The chain links TRBV10-3 to TRBJ2-1; TRBD2 agrees at 10 bases. This CDR3 has 15 amino acids. Germline-derived CDR1 and CDR2 are ENHRY and SYGVKD. Trimming cost V 4 bases and J 4 bases; bases outside gene matches: 4. CDR3 sequence: CAISGSSGGYNEQFF. For the CDR3, the DNA is TGTGCCATCAGTGGTTCTAGCGGGGGATACAATGAGCAGTTCTTC.

The genes are TRBV6-5 and TRBJ1-2; tentative D call: TRBD1 (5 bases). Germline V gene lookup returns CDR1 MNHEY and CDR2 SVGAGI. With 0 bases removed from V and 3 bases from J, the gap between germline ends came to 5 bases. This CDR3 contains 13 residues. This chain's CDR3 is CASSYSGDYGYTF. CDR3 coding DNA: TGTGCCAGCAGTTACTCAGGGGACTATGGCTACACCTTC.

This clone was counted only a few times. The chain combines TRBV5-4 with TRBJ1-5, with D maybe TRBD1 (6 bases). Germline CDR1 and CDR2: SGHNT and YYREEE (reference sequence). The germline V and J ends were trimmed by 3 bases and 9 bases, with 25 bases remaining between them. This CDR3 has 17 amino acids. CDR3 nucleotides: TGTGCCAGCAGCTCGCTTAGTAGGGGGGCCCTTTCATGGCCCCAGCATTTT. Amino acids: CASSSLSRGALSWPQHF.

The rearrangement links TRBV19 to TRBJ2-5; no clear D. The CDR3 covers 14 residues. CDR1 is LNHDA and CDR2 is SQIVND in the germline V gene (reference sequence). The germline V and J ends were trimmed by 5 bases and 3 bases, with 13 bases remaining between them. The CDR3 spells CASSHPQAKETQYF. The CDR3 bases are TGTGCCAGTAGTCACCCTCAAGCCAAAGAGACCCAGTACTTC. The full variable domain, its missing parts supplied by reference TRBV19 and TRBJ2-5, is DGGITQSPKYLFRKEGQNVTLSCEQNLNHDAMYWYRQDPGQGLRLIYYSQIVNDFQKGDIAEGYSVSREKKESFPLTVTSAQKNPTAFYLCASSHPQAKETQYFGPGTRLLVL.

The V gene is TRBV6-5, the J gene TRBJ2-6, with D perhaps TRBD1 (6 bases). The length of the CDR3 is 15 residues. Between the trimmed V and J ends, which lost 5 bases and 4 bases, there was a span of 12 bases. Germline loops: CDR1 MNHEY, CDR2 SVGAGI. CDR3 residues: CASSPTGLGANVLTF. The CDR3 DNA sequence: TGTGCCAGCAGTCCAACAGGGTTAGGGGCCAACGTCCTGACTTTC.

This chain joins TRBV5-5 and TRBJ2-7; 8 nucleotides agree with TRBD1. Germline V lookup: CDR1 SGHKS, CDR2 YYEKEE (reference sequence). The CDR3 totals 14 residues. Germline trimming cut 4 bases from V and 2 bases from J; bases unmatched to any gene: 5. CDR3 nucleotides: TGTGCCAGCAGCCAATCGGACAGGGCCTACGAGCAGTACTTC. It codes for CASSQSDRAYEQYF.

V is TRBV6-1 and J is TRBJ1-3; D not resolved. The CDR3 runs to 14 residues. Trimming left V 7 bases short and J 0 bases short, with 10 bases between. Germline values: CDR1 MNHNS, CDR2 SASEGT. The CDR3 protein is CASTPSSSGNTIYF. Here the CDR3 DNA reads TGTGCCAGCACACCTTCGAGCTCTGGAAACACCATATATTTT.

This sequence joins TRBV4-1 and TRBJ1-1, with 7 bases identical to TRBD1. The trim removed 3 bases at V and 5 bases at J, leaving 6 bases unmatched. The CDR3 totals 14 residues. Germline lookup yields CDR1 MGHRA and CDR2 YSYEKL. The CDR3 DNA is TGCGCCAGCAGCCAGCTACAGGGGCATACTGAAGCTTTCTTT. This sequence encodes CASSQLQGHTEAFF.

This sequence joins TRBV19 and TRBJ1-5; 9 bases fit TRBD1. Germline trimming cut 5 bases from V and 7 bases from J; bases unmatched to any gene: 12. The V gene's germline CDR1 is LNHDA and CDR2 SQIVND (reference sequence). The CDR3 runs 16 residues. The CDR3 region is CASSSAFTGGWQPQHF. CDR3 in DNA: TGTGCCAGTAGTTCCGCCTTCACAGGGGGCTGGCAGCCCCAGCATTTT.

The chain joins TRBV5-1 to TRBJ1-1; D call uncertain. The germline V gene has CDR1 SGHRS and CDR2 YFSETQ. V lost 4 bases and J lost 5, with 3 bases in between. The CDR3 sequence is 10 residues long. The CDR3 region is CASSTTEAFF. The CDR3 DNA sequence: TGCGCCAGCAGCACGACTGAAGCTTTCTTT.

This rearrangement joins TRBV5-1 to TRBJ2-2; D is perhaps TRBD1 (5 bases). The CDR3 covers 14 residues. Trimming pared 4 bases from V and 5 bases from J, leaving 12 bases between. CDR1 and CDR2 (germline): SGHRS, YFSETQ. The CDR3 reads CASSGAGRTGELFF. CDR3 nucleotide sequence: TGCGCCAGCAGCGGGGCAGGTCGGACCGGGGAGCTGTTTTTT.

J is TRBJ1-2 and V is TRBV7-2, with TRBD1 as a possible D gene (5 bases). Germline CDR1 is SGHTA and CDR2 is FQGNSA. The V and J ends lost 4 bases and 5 bases respectively, with 17 bases between them. The CDR3 is made up of 15 amino acids. DNA of the CDR3: TGTGCCAGCAGCTCCGGAGGCGGGGGAGGGTATGGCTACACCTTC. Translated, it gives CASSSGGGGGYGYTF. Together with reference TRBV7-2 and TRBJ1-2, the CDR3 gives the full variable domain: GAGVSQSPSNKVTEKGKDVELRCDPISGHTALYWYRQSLGQGLEFLIYFQGNSAPDKSGLPSDRFSAERTGGSVSTLTIQRTQQEDSAVYLCASSSGGGGGYGYTFGSGTRLTVV.

The chain carries TRBV19 and TRBJ2-1, with TRBD2 matching 9 bases. The V gene's germline CDR1 is LNHDA and CDR2 SQIVND (reference sequence). The CDR3 spans 15 residues. V lost 5 bases to trimming and J lost 9 bases; unmatched junction nucleotides: 11. The CDR3 here is CASSLAGESGTEQFF. The CDR3 region has the DNA TGTGCCAGTAGTTTAGCGGGAGAATCGGGAACTGAGCAGTTCTTC.

Only a few counts were recorded for this clone. V gene TRBV28 combines with J gene TRBJ1-2; D gene uncertain. The V gene lost 7 bases and the J gene lost 0 bases, with 15 bases spanning the gap. Germline V CDR1 and CDR2: MDHEN, SYDVKM. The CDR3 totals 15 residues. CDR3 in DNA: TGTGCCAGCAATCCGGCCGGATCTCCTAACTATGGCTACACCTTC. Protein sequence: CASNPAGSPNYGYTF.

The rearrangement links TRBV27 to TRBJ2-7; 9 bases match TRBD2. Germline lookup yields CDR1 MNHEY and CDR2 SMNVEV (reference sequence). Trimming at V came to 2 bases and at J to 4 bases, leaving 6 bases not matched to a gene. The CDR3 spans 15 residues. CDR3 nucleotides: TGTGCCAGCAGTTTAAGCGGGGGGCCACAATACGAGCAGTACTTC. Protein: CASSLSGGPQYEQYF.

The V call is TRBV27, the J call TRBJ1-5; D unclear. The CDR3 has 14 residues. In germline, CDR1 is MNHEY, CDR2 SMNVEV (reference sequence). V was clipped by 3 bases and J by 4 bases, with 10 bases between them. Here the CDR3 DNA reads TGTGCCAGCAGTTTCGGACGACCTAATCAGCCCCAGCATTTT. It specifies CASSFGRPNQPQHF.

The CDR3 nucleotides read TGTGCCAGCAGCAGTTGGGCCTCCACAGGCACAGATACGCAGTATTTT. Encoded protein: CASSSWASTGTDTQYF. The genes are TRBV7-9 and TRBJ2-3; D remains ambiguous. The CDR3 runs to 16 residues. Trimming left V 5 bases short and J 1 base short, with 16 bases between. Germline V gives CDR1 SEHNR, CDR2 FQNEAQ (reference sequence).